This T cell receptor beta chain was obtained from a study of T cell repertoires in cytomegalovirus infection. On the study more broadly: An indication of both CMV infection and matching HLA type came from public TCR beta signatures.

Study-level points and caveats: CMV carriers having the relevant HLA were flagged by cumulative public TCR beta family frequency. HLA-C-restricted TCR beta clonotypes specific for CMV led the ex vivo response.

Germline V gene sequence: CDR1 SGHVS, CDR2 FQNEAQ. Trimming removed 6 bases from V and 3 bases from J, with 17 bases in between. The CDR3 runs to 16 residues. This clonotype was observed at least ten times. Its specificity is not known. TCRdb analysed the reads with MiXCR anew, one entry per CDR3 protein. The table has approximately 140,000 distinct CDR3 sequences, about 6.1% seen once. The genes are TRBV7-8 and TRBJ1-4, with D possibly TRBD1 on 6 matching bases. Sequenced input: PBMCs. The TCR comes from a human donor in good health (CMV status not recorded). Some clones in this sample may be carry-over from other donors' samples. The CDR3 here is CASRRSAGTPNEKLFF. CDR3 DNA sequence: TGTGCCAGCAGGCGTTCTGCCGGGACACCTAATGAAAAACTGTTTTTT. Drawing the rest from reference TRBV7-8 and TRBJ1-4, the complete variable domain is GAGVSQSPRYKVAKRGQDVALRCDPISGHVSLFWYQQALGQGPEFLTYFQNEAQLDKSGLPSDRFFAERPEGSVSTLKIQRTQQEDSAVYLCASRRSAGTPNEKLFFGSGTQLSVL.